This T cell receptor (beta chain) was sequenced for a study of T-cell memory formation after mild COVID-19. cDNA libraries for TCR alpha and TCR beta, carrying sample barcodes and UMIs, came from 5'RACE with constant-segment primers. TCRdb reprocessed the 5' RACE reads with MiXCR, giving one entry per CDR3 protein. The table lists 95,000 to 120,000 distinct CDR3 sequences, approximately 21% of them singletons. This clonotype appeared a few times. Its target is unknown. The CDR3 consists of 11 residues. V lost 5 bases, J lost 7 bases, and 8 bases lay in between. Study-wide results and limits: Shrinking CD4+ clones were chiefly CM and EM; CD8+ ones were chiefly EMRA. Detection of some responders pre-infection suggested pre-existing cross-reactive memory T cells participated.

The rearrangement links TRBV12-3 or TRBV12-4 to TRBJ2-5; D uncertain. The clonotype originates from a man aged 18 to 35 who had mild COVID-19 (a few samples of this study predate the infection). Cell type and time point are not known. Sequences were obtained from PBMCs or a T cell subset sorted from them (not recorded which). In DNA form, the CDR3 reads TGTGCCAGCAGTCAATTGGGGACCCAGTACTTC. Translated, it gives CASSQLGTQYF.